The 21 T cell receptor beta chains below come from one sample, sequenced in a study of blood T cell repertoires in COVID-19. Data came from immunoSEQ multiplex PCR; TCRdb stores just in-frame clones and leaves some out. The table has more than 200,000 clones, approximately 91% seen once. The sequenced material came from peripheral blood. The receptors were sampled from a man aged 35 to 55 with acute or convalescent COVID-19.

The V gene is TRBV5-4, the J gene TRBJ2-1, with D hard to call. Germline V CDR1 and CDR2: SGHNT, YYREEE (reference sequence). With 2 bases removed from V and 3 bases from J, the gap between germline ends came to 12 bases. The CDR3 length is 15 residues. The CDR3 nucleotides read TGTGCCAGCAGCTTCGCCCCACAGAGCTACAATGAGCAGTTCTTC. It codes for CASSFAPQSYNEQFF.

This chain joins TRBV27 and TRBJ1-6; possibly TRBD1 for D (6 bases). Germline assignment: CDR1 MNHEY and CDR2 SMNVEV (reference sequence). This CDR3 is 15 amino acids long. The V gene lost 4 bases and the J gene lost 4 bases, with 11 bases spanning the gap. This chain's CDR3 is CASSSMGAYNSPLHF. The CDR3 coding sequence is TGTGCCAGCAGTTCCATGGGGGCGTATAATTCACCCCTCCACTTT.

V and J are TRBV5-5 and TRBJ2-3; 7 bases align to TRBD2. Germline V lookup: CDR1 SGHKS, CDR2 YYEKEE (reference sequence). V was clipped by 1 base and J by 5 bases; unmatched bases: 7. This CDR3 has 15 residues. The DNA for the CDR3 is TGTGCCAGCAGCTTGTCTAGCGGATGGGTAGATACGCAGTATTTT. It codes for CASSLSSGWVDTQYF.

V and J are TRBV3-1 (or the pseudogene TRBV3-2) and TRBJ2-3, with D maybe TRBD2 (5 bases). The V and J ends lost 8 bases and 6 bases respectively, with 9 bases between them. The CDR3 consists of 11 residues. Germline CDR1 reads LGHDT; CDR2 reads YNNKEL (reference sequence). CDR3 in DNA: TGTGCCAGCGCTAGCAGGGATACGCAGTATTTT. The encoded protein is CASASRDTQYF.

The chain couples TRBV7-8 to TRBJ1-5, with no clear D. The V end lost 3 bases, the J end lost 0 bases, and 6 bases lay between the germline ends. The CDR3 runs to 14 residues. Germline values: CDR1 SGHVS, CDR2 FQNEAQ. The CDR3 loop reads CASSFGNSNQPQHF. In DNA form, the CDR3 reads TGTGCCAGCAGCTTCGGGAATAGCAATCAGCCCCAGCATTTT.

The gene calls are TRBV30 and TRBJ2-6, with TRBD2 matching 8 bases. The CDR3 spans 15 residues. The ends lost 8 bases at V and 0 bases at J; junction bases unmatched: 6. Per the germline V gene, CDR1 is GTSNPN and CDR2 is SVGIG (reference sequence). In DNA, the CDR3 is TGTGCCGTGGAGCGGGGGCACTCTGGGGCCAACGTCCTGACTTTC. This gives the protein CAVERGHSGANVLTF.

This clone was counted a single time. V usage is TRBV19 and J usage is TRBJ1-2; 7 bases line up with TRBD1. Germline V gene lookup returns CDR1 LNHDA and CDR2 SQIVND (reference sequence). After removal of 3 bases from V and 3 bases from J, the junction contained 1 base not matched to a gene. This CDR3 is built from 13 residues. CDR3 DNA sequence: TGTGCCAGTAGTATTACAGGGGACTATGGCTACACCTTC. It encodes CASSITGDYGYTF.

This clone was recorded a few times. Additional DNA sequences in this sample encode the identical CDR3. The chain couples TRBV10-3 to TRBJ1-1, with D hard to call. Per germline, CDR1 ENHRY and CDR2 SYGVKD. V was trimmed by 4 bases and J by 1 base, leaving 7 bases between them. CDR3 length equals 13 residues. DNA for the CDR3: TGTGCCATCAGTGGTTCAGGGAACACTGAAGCTTTCTTT. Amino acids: CAISGSGNTEAFF.

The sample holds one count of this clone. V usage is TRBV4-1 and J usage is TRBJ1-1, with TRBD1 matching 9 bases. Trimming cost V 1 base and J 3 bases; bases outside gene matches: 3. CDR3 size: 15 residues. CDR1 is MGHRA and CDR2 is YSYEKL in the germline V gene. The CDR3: CASSQADRGDTEAFF. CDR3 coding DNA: TGCGCCAGCAGCCAAGCCGACAGGGGGGACACTGAAGCTTTCTTT.

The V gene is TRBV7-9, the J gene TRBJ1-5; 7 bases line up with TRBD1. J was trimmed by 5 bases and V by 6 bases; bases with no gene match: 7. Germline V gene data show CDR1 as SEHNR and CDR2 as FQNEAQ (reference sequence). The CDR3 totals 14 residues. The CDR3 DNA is TGTGCCAGCAGTCGACAGGGCGGCGATCAGCCCCAGCATTTT. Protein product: CASSRQGGDQPQHF.

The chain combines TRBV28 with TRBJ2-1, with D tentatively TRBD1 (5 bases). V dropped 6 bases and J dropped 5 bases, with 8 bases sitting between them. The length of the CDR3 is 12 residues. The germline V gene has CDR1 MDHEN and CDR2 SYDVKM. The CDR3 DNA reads TGTGCCAGCAGCAGCAGGGACAATGAGCAGTTCTTC. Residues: CASSSRDNEQFF.

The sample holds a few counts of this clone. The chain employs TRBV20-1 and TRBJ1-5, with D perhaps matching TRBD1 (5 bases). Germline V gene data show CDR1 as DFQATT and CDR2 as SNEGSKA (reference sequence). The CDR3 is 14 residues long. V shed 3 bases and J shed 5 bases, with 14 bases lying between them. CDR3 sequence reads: CSASPGYRDQPQHF. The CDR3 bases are TGCAGTGCTAGTCCAGGGTATAGGGATCAGCCCCAGCATTTT.

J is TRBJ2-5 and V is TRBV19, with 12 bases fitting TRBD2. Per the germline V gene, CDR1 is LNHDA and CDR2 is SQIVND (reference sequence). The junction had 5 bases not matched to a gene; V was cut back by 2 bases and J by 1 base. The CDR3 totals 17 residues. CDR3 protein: CASSITTSGGGQETQYF. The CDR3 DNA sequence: TGTGCCAGTAGTATAACGACTAGCGGGGGAGGCCAAGAGACCCAGTACTTC.

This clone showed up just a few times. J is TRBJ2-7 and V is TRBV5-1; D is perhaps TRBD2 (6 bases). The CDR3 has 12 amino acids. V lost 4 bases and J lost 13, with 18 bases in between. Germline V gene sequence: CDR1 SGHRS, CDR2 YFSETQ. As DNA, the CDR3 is TGCGCCAGCAGCCCCGGGGGAATAGGGGAATACTTC. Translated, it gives CASSPGGIGEYF.

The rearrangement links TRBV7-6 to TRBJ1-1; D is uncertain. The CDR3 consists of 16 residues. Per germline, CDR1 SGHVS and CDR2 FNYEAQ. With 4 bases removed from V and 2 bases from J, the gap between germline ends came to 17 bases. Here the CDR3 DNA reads TGTGCCAGCAGCTCACCCTATGGGGAGGGCAACACTGAAGCTTTCTTT. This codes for CASSSPYGEGNTEAFF.

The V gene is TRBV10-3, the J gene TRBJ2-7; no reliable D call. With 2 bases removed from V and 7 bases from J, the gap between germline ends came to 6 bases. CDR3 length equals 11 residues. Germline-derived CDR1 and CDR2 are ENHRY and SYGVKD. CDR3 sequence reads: CAISEDTEQYF. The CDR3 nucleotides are TGTGCCATCAGTGAGGACACAGAGCAGTACTTC.

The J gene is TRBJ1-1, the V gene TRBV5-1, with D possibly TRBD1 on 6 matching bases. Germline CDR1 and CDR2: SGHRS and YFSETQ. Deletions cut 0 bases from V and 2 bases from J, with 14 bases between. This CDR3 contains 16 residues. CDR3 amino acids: CASSLARGGINTEAFF. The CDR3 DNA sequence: TGCGCCAGCAGCTTGGCCCGCGGGGGCATAAACACTGAAGCTTTCTTT.

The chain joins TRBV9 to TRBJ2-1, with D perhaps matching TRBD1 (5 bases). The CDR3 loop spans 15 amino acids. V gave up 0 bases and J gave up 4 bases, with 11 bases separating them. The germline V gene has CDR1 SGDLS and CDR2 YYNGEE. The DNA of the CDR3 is TGTGCCAGCAGCGTAGGCAGGGTGGTGTACAATGAGCAGTTCTTC. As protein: CASSVGRVVYNEQFF.

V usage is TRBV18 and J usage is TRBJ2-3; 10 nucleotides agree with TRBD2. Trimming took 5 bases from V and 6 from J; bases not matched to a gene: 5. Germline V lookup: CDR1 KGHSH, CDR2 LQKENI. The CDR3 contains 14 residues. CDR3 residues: CASSELAGADTQYF. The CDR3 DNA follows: TGTGCCAGCTCAGAGCTAGCGGGGGCGGATACGCAGTATTTT.

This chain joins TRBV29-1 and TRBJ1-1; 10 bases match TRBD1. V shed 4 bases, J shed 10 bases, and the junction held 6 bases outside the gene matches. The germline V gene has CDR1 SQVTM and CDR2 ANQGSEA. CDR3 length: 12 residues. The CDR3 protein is CSVGTGGDGAFF. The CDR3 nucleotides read TGCAGCGTTGGGACAGGGGGTGATGGAGCTTTCTTT.

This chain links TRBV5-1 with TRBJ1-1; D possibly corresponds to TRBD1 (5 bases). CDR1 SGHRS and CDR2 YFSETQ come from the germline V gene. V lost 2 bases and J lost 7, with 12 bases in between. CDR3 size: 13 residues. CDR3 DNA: TGCGCCAGCAGCTTCGAACAGGCGAGTGAAGCTTTCTTT. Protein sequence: CASSFEQASEAFF.